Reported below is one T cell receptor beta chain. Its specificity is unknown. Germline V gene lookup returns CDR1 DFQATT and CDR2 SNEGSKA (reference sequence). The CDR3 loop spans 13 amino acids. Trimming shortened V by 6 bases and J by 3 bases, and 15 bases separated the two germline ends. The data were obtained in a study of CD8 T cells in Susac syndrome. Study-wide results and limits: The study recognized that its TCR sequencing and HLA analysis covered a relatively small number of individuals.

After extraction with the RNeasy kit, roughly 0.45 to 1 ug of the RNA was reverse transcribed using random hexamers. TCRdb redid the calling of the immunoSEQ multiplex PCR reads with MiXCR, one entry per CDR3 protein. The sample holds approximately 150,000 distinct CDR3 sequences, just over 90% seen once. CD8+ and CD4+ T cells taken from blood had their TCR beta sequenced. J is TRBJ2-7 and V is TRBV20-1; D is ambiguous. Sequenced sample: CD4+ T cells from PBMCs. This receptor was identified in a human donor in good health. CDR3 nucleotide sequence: TGCAGTGCAACCTCCGACCAGGACTACGAGCAGTACTTC. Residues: CSATSDQDYEQYF.